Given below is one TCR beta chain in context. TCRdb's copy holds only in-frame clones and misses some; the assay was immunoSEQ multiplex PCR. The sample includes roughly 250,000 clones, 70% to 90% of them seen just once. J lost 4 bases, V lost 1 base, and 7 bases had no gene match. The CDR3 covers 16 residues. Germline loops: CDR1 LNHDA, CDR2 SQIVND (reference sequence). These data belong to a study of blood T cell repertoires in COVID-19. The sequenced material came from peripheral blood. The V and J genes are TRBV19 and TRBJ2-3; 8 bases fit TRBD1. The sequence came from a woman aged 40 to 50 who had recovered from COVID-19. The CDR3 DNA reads TGTGCCAGTAGTATAGCCGGGACAGGTAGGGCAGATACGCAGTATTTT. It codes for CASSIAGTGRADTQYF.